This T cell receptor (beta chain) derives from a study of CD8 T cells in Susac syndrome (dated by TCRdb to between 2018 and 2021). Turning to the overall study: Repertoire sequencing was used to test whether CD8+ T cell activation and differentiation in Susac syndrome was antigen driven.

RNA was extracted using the RNeasy kit, and roughly 0.5 to 1 microgram was reverse transcribed with random hexamers. The immunoSEQ multiplex PCR assay, covering 54 Vbeta and 13 Jbeta segments, was used to amplify TCR beta CDR3 regions. PCR amplification bias was corrected using a synthetic template baseline for primer optimization and computational correction. Per the original workflow: Reads were assigned to V, D and J genes according to IMGT and analyzed in immunoSEQ Analyzer, with only productive sequences retained. Clonality was calculated as one minus the Shannon entropy normalized by log2 of the number of productive unique sequences. Public and private clones were assessed among the 100 most prevalent clones of each patient and control. Susac-specific clones were defined as absent from healthy and MS cohorts, around 980 published viral clones and other ImmuneACCESS disease sequences. The public reads were quality trimmed at Q25 with fastp and then assembled into clones with MiXCR by TCRdb, keeping productive beta chains. Each record represents a unique CDR3 protein, reported with the most common genes and DNA among its rows. The V and J calls were not made by the authors but by TCRdb's processing. Here the sample has roughly 150,000 distinct CDR3 sequences; 92% occur a single time. The ten largest clones take up 0.065% to 0.1% of the sample.

As to this clonotype: The antigen this receptor binds is unknown. The sample holds no much larger clone one base away, and base qualities are not on file.

The trim is 3 bases for V and 1 base for J, with a gap of 13 bases between the germline ends. CDR1 and CDR2, per the germline V gene, are MNHEY and SVGEGT. Counted from cysteine to phenylalanine, this CDR3 has 17 amino acids. CDR3 DNA is the only sequence kept; it has 51 bases, read in frame from the first base. High-throughput TCR beta sequencing profiled peripheral blood CD8+ and CD4+ T cells from healthy donors, Susac syndrome patients and multiple sclerosis patients. Healthy donors were age- and sex-matched controls. CD8+ TEMRA cells were enriched by FACS, while bulk CD8+ and CD4+ T cells were purified by magnetic negative isolation. Blood was collected in EDTA tubes and processed within 24 hours, with PBMCs isolated through density gradient centrifugation. PBMCs intended for TCR sequencing were frozen in liquid nitrogen and were later thawed in a 37 degrees C water bath. Purity of sorted or isolated CD4+, CD8+ and CD8+ TEMRA cells was at least 90%.

The research as a whole found: The number of individuals in the TCR sequencing and HLA analysis was acknowledged as relatively small.

The V and J genes are TRBV6-2 or TRBV6-3 and TRBJ2-6; TRBD1 is possibly the D segment (6 matching bases). The source material was CD4+ T cells from PBMCs. This TCR was recovered from a human donor in good health. Here the CDR3 is given as CASSYRRTGSGANVLTF. The bases read TGTGCCAGCAGTTATCGACGCACAGGGTCTGGGGCCAACGTCCTGACTTTC.